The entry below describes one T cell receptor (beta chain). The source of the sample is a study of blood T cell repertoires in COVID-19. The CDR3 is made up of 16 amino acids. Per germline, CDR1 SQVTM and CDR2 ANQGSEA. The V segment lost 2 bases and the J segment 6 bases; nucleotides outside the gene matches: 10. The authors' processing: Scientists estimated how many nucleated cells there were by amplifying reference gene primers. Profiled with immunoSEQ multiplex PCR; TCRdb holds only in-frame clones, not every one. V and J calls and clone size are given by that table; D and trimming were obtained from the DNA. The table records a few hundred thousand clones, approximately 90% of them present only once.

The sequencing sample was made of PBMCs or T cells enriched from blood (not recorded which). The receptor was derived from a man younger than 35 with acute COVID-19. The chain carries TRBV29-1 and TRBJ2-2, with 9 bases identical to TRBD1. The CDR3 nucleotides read TGCAGCGTTGAATTAATTTTGGGACAGGGCCCCGGGGAGCTGTTTTTT. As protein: CSVELILGQGPGELFF.